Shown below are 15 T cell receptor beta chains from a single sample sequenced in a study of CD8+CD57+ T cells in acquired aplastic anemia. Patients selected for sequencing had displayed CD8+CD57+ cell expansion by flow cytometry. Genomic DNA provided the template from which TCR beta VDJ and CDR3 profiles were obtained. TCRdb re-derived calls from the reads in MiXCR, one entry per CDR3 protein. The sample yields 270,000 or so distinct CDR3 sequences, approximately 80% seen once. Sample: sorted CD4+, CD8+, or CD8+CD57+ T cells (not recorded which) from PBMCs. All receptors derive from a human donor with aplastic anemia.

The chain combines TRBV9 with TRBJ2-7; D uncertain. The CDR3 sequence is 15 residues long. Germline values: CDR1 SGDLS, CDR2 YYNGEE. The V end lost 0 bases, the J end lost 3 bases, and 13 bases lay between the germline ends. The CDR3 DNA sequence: TGTGCCAGCAGCGTAGGGTCAGAGAACTACTACGAGCAGTACGTC. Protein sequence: CASSVGSENYYEQYV.

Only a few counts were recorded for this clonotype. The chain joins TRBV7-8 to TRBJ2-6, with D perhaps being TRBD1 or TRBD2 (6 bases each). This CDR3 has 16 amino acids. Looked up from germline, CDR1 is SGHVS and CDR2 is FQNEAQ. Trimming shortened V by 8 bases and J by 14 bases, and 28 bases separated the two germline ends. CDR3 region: CASGVGGTDTQYFLTF. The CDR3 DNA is TGTGCCAGCGGGGTCGGGGGCACAGATACGCAGTATTTCCTGACTTTC.

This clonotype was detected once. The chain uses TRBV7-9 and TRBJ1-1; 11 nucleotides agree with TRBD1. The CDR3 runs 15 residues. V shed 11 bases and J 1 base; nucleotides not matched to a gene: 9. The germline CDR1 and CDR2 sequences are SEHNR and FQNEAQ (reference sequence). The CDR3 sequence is CAGQGAGGANTEAFF. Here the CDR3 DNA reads TGTGCCGGACAGGGGGCGGGGGGGGCGAACACTGAAGCTTTCTTT.

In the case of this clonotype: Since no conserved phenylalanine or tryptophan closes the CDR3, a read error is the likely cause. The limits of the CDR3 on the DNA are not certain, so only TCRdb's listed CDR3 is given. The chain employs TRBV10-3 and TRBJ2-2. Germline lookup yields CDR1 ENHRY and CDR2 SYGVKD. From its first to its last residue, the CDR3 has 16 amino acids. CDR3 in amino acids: CATSEADGHNTGELFG.

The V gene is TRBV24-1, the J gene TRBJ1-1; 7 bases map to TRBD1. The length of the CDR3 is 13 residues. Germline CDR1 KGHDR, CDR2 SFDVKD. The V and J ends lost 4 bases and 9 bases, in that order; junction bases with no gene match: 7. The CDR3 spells CATSELTTGKAFF. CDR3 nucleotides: TGTGCCACCAGTGAGCTCACGACAGGGAAAGCTTTCTTT.

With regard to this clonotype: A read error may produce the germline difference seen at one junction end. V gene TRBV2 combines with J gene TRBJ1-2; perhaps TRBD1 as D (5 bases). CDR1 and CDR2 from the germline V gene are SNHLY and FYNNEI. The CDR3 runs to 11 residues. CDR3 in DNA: TGTGCCAGCAGTGAGGGGGATGTCCATGACTTC. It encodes CASSEGDVHDF.

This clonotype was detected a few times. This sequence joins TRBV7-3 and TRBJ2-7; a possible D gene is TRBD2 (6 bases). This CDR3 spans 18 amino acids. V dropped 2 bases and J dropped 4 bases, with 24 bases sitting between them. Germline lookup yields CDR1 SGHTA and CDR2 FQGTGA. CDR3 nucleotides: TGTGCCAGCAGCTTACCAGGCGGAGGGCAAGATGAAGCTTACGAGCAGTACGTC. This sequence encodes CASSLPGGGQDEAYEQYV.

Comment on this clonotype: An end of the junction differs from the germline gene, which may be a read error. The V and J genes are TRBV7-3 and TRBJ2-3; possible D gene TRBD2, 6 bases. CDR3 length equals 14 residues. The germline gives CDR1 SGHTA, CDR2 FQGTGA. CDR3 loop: CASSAGTGGVDKHF. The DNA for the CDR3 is TGTGCCAGCAGCGCCGGGACTGGCGGAGTAGATAAGCATTTT. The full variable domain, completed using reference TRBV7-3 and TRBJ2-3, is GAGVSQTPSNKVTEKGKYVELRCDPISGHTALYWYRQSLGQGPEFLIYFQGTGAADDSGLPNDRFFAVRPEGSVSTLKIQRTERGDSAVYLCASSAGTGGVDKHFGPGTRLTVL.

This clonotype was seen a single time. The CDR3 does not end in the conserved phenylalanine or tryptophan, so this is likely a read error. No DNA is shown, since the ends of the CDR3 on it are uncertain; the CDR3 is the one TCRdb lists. The CDR3 here is CASTLGWVASGAN. The V and J genes are TRBV7-6 and TRBJ1-1; the table's D gene call, TRBD1, was not cross checked with the DNA. With termini counted, the CDR3 has 13 amino acids. Germline V gene lookup returns CDR1 SGHVS and CDR2 FNYEAQ.

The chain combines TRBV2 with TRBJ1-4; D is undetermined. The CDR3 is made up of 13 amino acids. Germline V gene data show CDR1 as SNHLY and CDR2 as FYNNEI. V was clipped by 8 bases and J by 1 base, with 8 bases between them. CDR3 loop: CASGRGTNEKLFF. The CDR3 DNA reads TGTGCCAGCGGTCGCGGAACTAATGAAAAACTGTTTTTT.

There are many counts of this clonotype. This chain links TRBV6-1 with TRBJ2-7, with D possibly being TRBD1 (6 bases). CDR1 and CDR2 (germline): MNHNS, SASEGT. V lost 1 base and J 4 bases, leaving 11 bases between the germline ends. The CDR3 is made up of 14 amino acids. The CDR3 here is CASSEEGGFYEQYV. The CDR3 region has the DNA TGTGCCAGCAGTGAAGAAGGGGGATTTTACGAGCAGTACGTC.

The CDR3 DNA follows: TGTGCCAGCAGCAGACAAAGAAACCAAGAGACCCAGTACTTC. Translation: CASSRQRNQETQYF. The chain couples TRBV5-6 to TRBJ2-5; no definite D call. The germline CDR1 and CDR2 sequences are SGHDT and YYEEEE. The ends were cut back, 4 bases at V and 0 bases at J, with 10 bases in the middle. The CDR3 has 14 residues.

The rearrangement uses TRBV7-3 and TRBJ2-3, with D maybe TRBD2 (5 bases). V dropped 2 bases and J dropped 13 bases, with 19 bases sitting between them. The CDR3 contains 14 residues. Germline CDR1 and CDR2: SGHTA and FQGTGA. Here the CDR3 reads CASSLSGSYTAKYF. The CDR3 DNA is TGTGCCAGCAGCTTATCGGGATCTTACACAGCTAAGTATTTT.

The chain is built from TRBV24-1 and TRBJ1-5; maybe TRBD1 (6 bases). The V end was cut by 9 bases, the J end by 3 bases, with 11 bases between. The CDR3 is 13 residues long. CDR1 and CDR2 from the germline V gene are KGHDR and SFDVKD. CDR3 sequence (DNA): TGTGCCACCGCTGGGGGGCACAATCAGCCCCAGCATTTT. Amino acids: CATAGGHNQPQHF.

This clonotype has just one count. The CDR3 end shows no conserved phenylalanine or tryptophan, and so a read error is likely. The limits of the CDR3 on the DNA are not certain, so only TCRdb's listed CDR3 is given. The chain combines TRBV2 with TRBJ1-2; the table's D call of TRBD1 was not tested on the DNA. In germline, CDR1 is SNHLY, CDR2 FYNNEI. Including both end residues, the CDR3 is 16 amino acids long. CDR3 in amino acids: CASGDGGTDTQYFYTV.